Sequencing of this T cell receptor beta chain was carried out in a study of blood T cell repertoires in COVID-19. Assay: immunoSEQ multiplex PCR; the TCRdb copy retains only in-frame clones and omits some. The sample yields some 86,000 clones, approximately 81% seen once. The sample was peripheral blood. The receptor was isolated from a woman in her sixties or seventies with acute or convalescent COVID-19.

CDR3 protein: CAISQQGNTGELFF. In DNA form, the CDR3 reads TGTGCCATCAGTCAACAGGGAAACACCGGGGAGCTGTTTTTT. The chain recombines TRBV10-3 with TRBJ2-2; D might be TRBD1 (6 bases). The germline CDR1 and CDR2 sequences are ENHRY and SYGVKD. Trimming shortened V by 5 bases and J by 2 bases, and 9 bases separated the two germline ends. The CDR3 length is 14 residues.